One sample yielded the 20 T cell receptor beta chains listed below, sequenced in a study of somatic mutations in cytotoxic T cells in rheumatoid arthritis. Sequencing used immunoSEQ multiplex PCR; TCRdb keeps in-frame clones, though not all of them. The sample shows roughly 16,000 clones, around 80% of them seen only once. Specimen: CD8+ T cells sorted from blood. The receptors were gathered from an adult with rheumatoid arthritis.

CDR3 sequence: CASSYQGNQPQHF. The CDR3 DNA reads as TGTGCCAGCAGTTACCAGGGGAATCAGCCCCAGCATTTT. The chain links TRBV27 to TRBJ1-5; D perhaps matches TRBD1 (6 bases). CDR1 and CDR2 from the germline V gene are MNHEY and SMNVEV (reference sequence). There are 13 residues in the CDR3. V was clipped by 4 bases and J by 4 bases, with 8 bases between them.

The rearrangement links TRBV27 to TRBJ1-5; no clear D gene. Germline V gene sequence: CDR1 MNHEY, CDR2 SMNVEV (reference sequence). V was pared by 5 bases and J by 1 base, with 12 bases between. This CDR3 spans 15 amino acids. The CDR3 region has the DNA TGTGCCAGCAGTCCCGGAGGAGGGAGCAATCAGCCCCAGCATTTT. It yields the protein CASSPGGGSNQPQHF.

V and J are TRBV9 and TRBJ2-1; 9 nucleotides agree with TRBD2. V was clipped by 5 bases and J by 3 bases; unmatched bases: 24. This CDR3 comprises 21 residues. The germline CDR1 and CDR2 sequences are SGDLS and YYNGEE. The CDR3 DNA follows: TGTGCCAGCAGTGGGGTTAACCAGGGGCTAGCGGGGTTTCACTACTACAATGAGCAGTTCTTC. Encoded protein: CASSGVNQGLAGFHYYNEQFF. Drawing the rest from reference TRBV9 and TRBJ2-1, the complete variable domain is DSGVTQTPKHLITATGQRVTLRCSPRSGDLSVYWYQQSLDQGLQFLIQYYNGEERAKGNILERFSAQQFPDLHSELNLSSLELGDSALYFCASSGVNQGLAGFHYYNEQFFGPGTRLTVL.

This clone has just one count. The chain recombines TRBV4-1 with TRBJ2-6, with TRBD1 matching over 8 bases. Germline V lookup: CDR1 MGHRA, CDR2 YSYEKL. Trimming removed 2 bases from V and 4 bases from J; junction bases left unmatched: 7. The CDR3 is 17 residues long. The CDR3 bases are TGCGCCAGCAGCCAACCAGGACAGGGATCCGGGGCCAACGTCCTGACTTTC. This encodes CASSQPGQGSGANVLTF.

The gene calls are TRBV5-1 and TRBJ2-1, with 9 bases aligning to TRBD2. Germline-derived CDR1 and CDR2 are SGHRS and YFSETQ. Unmatched junction bases numbered 1, after V lost 2 bases and J lost 10 bases. This CDR3 comprises 12 residues. This CDR3 is CASSFSGGEQFF. The CDR3 DNA follows: TGCGCCAGCAGCTTTAGCGGGGGAGAGCAGTTCTTC.

The rearrangement links TRBV19 to TRBJ2-7, with D hard to call. Trimming took off 5 bases at V and 4 bases at J, with 12 bases between the two ends. The V gene's germline CDR1 is LNHDA and CDR2 SQIVND (reference sequence). The CDR3 has 13 amino acids. This chain's CDR3 is CASSPRVWYEQYF. CDR3 bases: TGTGCCAGTAGTCCCAGAGTATGGTACGAGCAGTACTTC.

V usage is TRBV27 and J usage is TRBJ1-5; the D is unclear. Germline loops: CDR1 MNHEY, CDR2 SMNVEV (reference sequence). Trimming pared 3 bases from V and 3 bases from J, leaving 6 bases between. This CDR3 comprises 13 residues. This chain's CDR3 is CASSFRYNQPQHF. The DNA for the CDR3 is TGTGCCAGCAGTTTTCGGTACAATCAGCCCCAGCATTTT.

This clone was seen a single time. The V gene is TRBV19, the J gene TRBJ2-5; possible D gene TRBD1, 6 bases. The CDR3 extends over 16 amino acids. V lost 5 bases, J lost 5 bases, and 21 bases lay in between. Germline assignment: CDR1 LNHDA and CDR2 SQIVND (reference sequence). This CDR3 is CASSPTLRGRLETQYF. For the CDR3, the DNA is TGTGCCAGTAGTCCGACCCTCAGGGGCCGGCTGGAGACCCAGTACTTC.

The chain combines TRBV7-3 with TRBJ2-1; 7 bases are shared with TRBD2. After removal of 5 bases from V and 4 bases from J, the junction contained 14 bases not matched to a gene. This CDR3 is built from 17 residues. CDR1 SGHTA and CDR2 FQGTGA come from the germline V gene. This chain's CDR3 is CASSPWGSGSVYNEQFF. DNA of the CDR3: TGTGCCAGCAGCCCCTGGGGTAGCGGGTCTGTGTACAATGAGCAGTTCTTC.

This clone was observed a single time. The gene calls are TRBV19 and TRBJ1-4; D call uncertain. Trimming stripped 5 bases from V and 2 bases from J, with 15 bases between. CDR3 length: 16 residues. The germline V gene encodes CDR1 LNHDA and CDR2 SQIVND (reference sequence). The CDR3: CASSEERMGTNEKLFF. The CDR3 region has the DNA TGTGCCAGTAGTGAGGAGAGGATGGGCACTAATGAAAAACTGTTTTTT.

The chain combines TRBV27 with TRBJ2-3; D gene ambiguous. Between the trimmed V and J ends, which lost 2 bases and 1 base, there was a span of 4 bases. Germline CDR1 and CDR2: MNHEY and SMNVEV (reference sequence). The CDR3 runs to 13 residues. The CDR3 DNA sequence: TGTGCCAGCAGTTTAAGTCGCACAGATACGCAGTATTTT. Translating it yields CASSLSRTDTQYF.

V is TRBV5-5 and J is TRBJ1-2, with 10 bases matching TRBD1. J was trimmed by 6 bases and V by 2 bases; bases with no gene match: 10. This CDR3 contains 16 residues. Germline V lookup: CDR1 SGHKS, CDR2 YYEKEE (reference sequence). The CDR3 region is CASSFYPGQGKDGYTF. CDR3 coding DNA: TGTGCCAGCAGCTTCTATCCGGGACAGGGGAAGGATGGCTACACCTTC.

The chain combines TRBV12-5 with TRBJ2-3; D assignment may be TRBD1 or TRBD2 (5 bases each). V lost 3 bases, J lost 2 bases, and 9 bases lay in between. This CDR3 is 14 amino acids long. The germline CDR1 and CDR2 sequences are LGHNT and FRNRAP. CDR3 DNA: TGTGCTAGTGGTTTTGGGGGAAACACAGATACGCAGTATTTT. Translation: CASGFGGNTDTQYF.

The chain employs TRBV27 and TRBJ2-1; TRBD2 matches 8 bases. The J segment lost 3 bases and the V segment lost 7 bases, leaving 5 bases of the junction unmatched. There are 14 residues in the CDR3. In germline, CDR1 is MNHEY, CDR2 SMNVEV (reference sequence). The CDR3: CASKGRGVYNEQFF. For the CDR3, the DNA is TGTGCCAGCAAGGGGCGGGGGGTCTACAATGAGCAGTTCTTC.

This chain links TRBV19 with TRBJ2-1, with a weak D call TRBD2 (5 bases). V lost 7 bases to trimming and J lost 3 bases, with 10 bases between them. Germline V gives CDR1 LNHDA, CDR2 SQIVND (reference sequence). The CDR3 covers 13 residues. CDR3 amino acids: CASTQRGYNEQFF. DNA of the CDR3: TGTGCCAGTACACAACGGGGCTACAATGAGCAGTTCTTC.

Only one count was recorded for this clone. V usage is TRBV30 and J usage is TRBJ1-5; D gene unclear. V was clipped by 2 bases and J by 3 bases, with 29 bases between them. Germline CDR1 is GTSNPN and CDR2 is SVGIG (reference sequence). This CDR3 region has 20 residues. This chain's CDR3 is CAWSPQRGWVIIQNNQPQHF. The CDR3 DNA sequence: TGTGCCTGGAGTCCCCAACGCGGATGGGTAATCATTCAAAACAATCAGCCCCAGCATTTT.

The V call is TRBV5-8, the J call TRBJ2-7; D unresolved. V gave up 4 bases and J gave up 6 bases, with 11 bases separating them. The CDR3 sequence is 12 residues long. Germline loops: CDR1 SGHTS, CDR2 YDEGEE. DNA of the CDR3: TGTGCCAGCAGCCCCCACGCGGCCGAGCAGTACTTC. This gives the protein CASSPHAAEQYF.

In DNA, the CDR3 is TGTGCCAGCAGTTCCCGGGGTAGCGGGGCGGATGAGCAGTTCTTC. As protein: CASSSRGSGADEQFF. This chain joins TRBV6-5 and TRBJ2-1; 8 bases line up with TRBD2. Germline V gives CDR1 MNHEY, CDR2 SVGAGI. V gave up 4 bases and J gave up 8 bases; unmatched junction bases: 10. There are 15 residues in the CDR3.

The chain joins TRBV30 to TRBJ1-2; 8 nucleotides align to TRBD1. The V gene's germline CDR1 is GTSNPN and CDR2 SVGIG (reference sequence). CDR3 length: 11 amino acids. J was trimmed by 14 bases and V by 1 base; bases with no gene match: 6. The CDR3 bases are TGTGCCTGGAGTGGACAGGGGAAGTATACCTTC. Its translation is CAWSGQGKYTF.

The rearrangement joins TRBV4-1 to TRBJ1-1; D perhaps matches TRBD1 (5 bases). Trimming took off 1 base at V and 8 bases at J, with 11 bases between the two ends. Per germline, CDR1 MGHRA and CDR2 YSYEKL. The CDR3 totals 13 residues. CDR3 bases: TGCGCCAGCAGCCAAGGACAAGACAGAGAAGCTTTCTTT. Amino acids: CASSQGQDREAFF.